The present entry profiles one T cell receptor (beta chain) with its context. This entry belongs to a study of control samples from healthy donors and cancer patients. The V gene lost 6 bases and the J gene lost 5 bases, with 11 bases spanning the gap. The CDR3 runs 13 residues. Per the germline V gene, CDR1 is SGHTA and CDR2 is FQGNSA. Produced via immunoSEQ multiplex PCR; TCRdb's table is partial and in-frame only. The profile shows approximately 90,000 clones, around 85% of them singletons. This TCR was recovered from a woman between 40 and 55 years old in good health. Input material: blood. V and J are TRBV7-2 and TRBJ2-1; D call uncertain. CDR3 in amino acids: CASSRYIHNEQFF. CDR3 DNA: TGTGCCAGCAGTAGATACATTCACAATGAGCAGTTCTTC.